The rows below give T cell receptor beta chains drawn from one sample of a study of blood T cell repertoires in COVID-19. Only in-frame clones appear in the TCRdb table, and some are missing; sequencing was by immunoSEQ multiplex PCR. The sample lists about 150,000 clones, approximately 80% occurring once. The sample comprised peripheral blood. These receptors all come from a woman in her forties or fifties with acute or convalescent COVID-19. Both conserved end residues are part of each CDR3. The order of the fields is clone size, V gene, J gene, CDR3 protein. The listing skips clone size in some rows; elsewhere it reads once, few, many or a size class.

>NA|TRBV19|TRBJ2-7
CASRGTGIYEQYF
>NA|TRBV11-2|TRBJ1-2
CASSFRGGGIYGYTF
>NA|TRBV3-1/TRBV3-2|TRBJ2-2
CASSQDYGGLNTGELFF
>once|TRBV29-1|TRBJ2-5
CSVAGTSGDVGGETQYF
>NA|TRBV11-2|TRBJ1-2
CASSDWGQMYGYTF
>once|TRBV19|TRBJ2-3
CASSAGLAGGTDTQYF
>NA|TRBV3-1/TRBV3-2|TRBJ1-3
CASRDRSYSGNTIYF
>NA|TRBV7-9|TRBJ1-5
CASSLNSGGPQHF
>NA|TRBV21-1|TRBJ1-6
CASSKNGEELQDNSPLHF
>once|TRBV19|TRBJ2-1
CASQGVGPGGEQFF
>NA|TRBV12-3/TRBV12-4|TRBJ1-1
CASSLFTEAFF
>NA|TRBV6-5|TRBJ2-7
CASSSRDNSYEQYF
>NA|TRBV5-6|TRBJ1-1
CASRPGTGYEAFF
>few|TRBV2|TRBJ1-1
CASSESVLLKNTEAFF
>NA|TRBV30|TRBJ2-7
CACNRGGYEQYF
>NA|TRBV7-9|TRBJ1-2
CASSPQINYGYTF
>NA|TRBV7-8|TRBJ2-7
CASSLAGTGISFYEQYF
>NA|TRBV27|TRBJ2-4
CASSFAQRGNIQYF
>many|TRBV11-2|TRBJ1-5
CASSSTDQPQHF
>NA|TRBV2|TRBJ1-5
CASSPARGVSNQPQHF
>once|TRBV11-2|TRBJ2-7
CASSPMGLAGLEQYF
>NA|TRBV6-6|TRBJ2-7
CASSYSSSSYEQYF
>few|TRBV7-2|TRBJ2-7
CASSFVTGAYEQYF
>NA|TRBV7-8|TRBJ1-2
CASSPRDRSYGYTF
>NA|TRBV12-3/TRBV12-4|TRBJ2-3
CASSLRRTQYF
>once|TRBV7-2|TRBJ1-6
CASSPHGRQGRYNSPLHF
>NA|TRBV9|TRBJ1-4
CASSPGVTANEKLFF
>NA|TRBV7-9|TRBJ1-1
CASRPTTGNTEAFF
>NA|TRBV6-5|TRBJ2-1
CASSYSVFYNERFF
>NA|TRBV12-5|TRBJ1-2
CASGLGQHYGYTF
>NA|TRBV3-1/TRBV3-2|TRBJ1-5
CASSQMGDQPQHF
>NA|TRBV19|TRBJ1-5
CASSGQVQHF
>NA|TRBV7-3|TRBJ2-3
CASSFGGPKDTQYF
>NA|TRBV6-5|TRBJ1-5
CASTVREGVTQPQHF
>once|TRBV7-2|TRBJ2-7
CASSLDRANEQYF
>NA|TRBV5-1|TRBJ1-4
CASSAGDGGEKLFF
>NA|TRBV7-9|TRBJ1-5
CASSPGPYQPQHF
>NA|TRBV10-3|TRBJ1-1
CAITPGRAQGNTEAFF
>NA|TRBV19|TRBJ1-5
CASSIPGGQPQHF
>NA|TRBV21-1|TRBJ1-1
CASSKRKGTGRTEAFF
>NA|TRBV4-1|TRBJ2-7
CASSGDSLAYEQYF
>NA|TRBV6-5|TRBJ1-1
CASIGREKGAFF
>NA|TRBV9|TRBJ1-1
CASSAIEAATEAFF